The 13 T cell receptor beta chains below were found in one sample sequenced in a study of cytomegalovirus exposure and HLA in healthy donors. The PCR used 60 Vbeta and 13 Jbeta primers. Assay: immunoSEQ multiplex PCR; the TCRdb copy retains only in-frame clones and omits some. The sample carries roughly 93,000 clones, around 76% recorded once. Input material: PBMCs. The receptors shown here come from a man aged 25 to 40 in good health and CMV-seronegative.

The chain uses TRBV15 and TRBJ1-6; D gene unclear. The CDR3 is 15 amino acids. V was trimmed by 1 base and J by 8 bases, leaving 12 bases between them. The germline V gene has CDR1 LNHNV and CDR2 YYDKDF (reference sequence). CDR3 sequence reads: CATSRAPELDSPLHF. The CDR3 DNA sequence: TGTGCCACCAGCAGAGCCCCGGAGTTGGATTCACCCCTCCACTTT.

The chain has TRBV6-1 and TRBJ1-5; the match to TRBD1 covers 7 bases. The CDR3 extends over 18 amino acids. J was trimmed by 0 bases and V by 2 bases; bases with no gene match: 10. From germline, CDR1 is MNHNS and CDR2 SASEGT. Here the CDR3 DNA reads TGTGCCAGCAGTGAACAGGGGGTGCGTCTTTTTAGCAATCAGCCCCAGCATTTT. Its translation is CASSEQGVRLFSNQPQHF.

This rearrangement joins TRBV27 to TRBJ2-7; tentative D call: TRBD1 (6 bases). V was clipped by 2 bases and J by 6 bases, with 17 bases between them. The CDR3 is made up of 15 amino acids. Looked up from germline, CDR1 is MNHEY and CDR2 is SMNVEV (reference sequence). The CDR3 spells CASSLIVGAVGEQYF. CDR3 nucleotide sequence: TGTGCCAGCAGTTTAATCGTGGGGGCTGTTGGCGAGCAGTACTTC.

The rearrangement links TRBV29-1 to TRBJ1-2, with TRBD1 identical over 9 bases. J was trimmed by 4 bases and V by 8 bases; bases with no gene match: 5. Germline V gives CDR1 SQVTM, CDR2 ANQGSEA. The CDR3 totals 12 residues. For the CDR3, the DNA is TGCAGCACCAGGACAGGGGCCTATGGCTACACCTTC. This gives the protein CSTRTGAYGYTF.

CDR3 region: CASRRSGHSGNTIYF. The CDR3 DNA reads TGTGCCAGCAGGCGCTCTGGTCACTCTGGAAACACCATATATTTT. The chain uses TRBV28 and TRBJ1-3, with unresolved D. Deletions cut 6 bases from V and 0 bases from J, with 12 bases between. The CDR3 consists of 15 residues. CDR1 is MDHEN, CDR2 SYDVKM, per germline.

The gene calls are TRBV29-1 and TRBJ2-3, with TRBD2 identical over 12 bases. From germline, CDR1 is SQVTM and CDR2 ANQGSEA. The CDR3 totals 14 residues. The junction had 17 bases not matched to a gene; V was cut back by 7 bases and J by 15 bases. CDR3 protein: CSAPTSGSPGPAYF. The CDR3 DNA follows: TGCAGCGCGCCGACTAGCGGGAGCCCGGGGCCCGCTTATTTT.

The chain couples TRBV27 to TRBJ1-1; D is unresolved. Germline V lookup: CDR1 MNHEY, CDR2 SMNVEV (reference sequence). The CDR3 has 13 amino acids. Trimming removed 4 bases from V and 4 bases from J, with 10 bases in between. CDR3 nucleotide sequence: TGTGCCAGCAGTTGGGAGGGTAGCACTGAAGCTTTCTTT. Its protein product is CASSWEGSTEAFF.

The chain recombines TRBV7-2 with TRBJ2-1; 13 bases are a match to TRBD2. V lost 3 bases and J lost 5; bases outside the gene matches: 1. Germline lookup yields CDR1 SGHTA and CDR2 FQGNSA. The CDR3 runs 15 residues. CDR3 sequence (DNA): TGTGCCAGCAGCTTGACTAGCGGGGGGAACAATGAGCAGTTCTTC. Translation: CASSLTSGGNNEQFF. Full variable domain (missing parts from reference TRBV7-2 and TRBJ2-1): GAGVSQSPSNKVTEKGKDVELRCDPISGHTALYWYRQSLGQGLEFLIYFQGNSAPDKSGLPSDRFSAERTGGSVSTLTIQRTQQEDSAVYLCASSLTSGGNNEQFFGPGTRLTVL.

V usage is TRBV5-1 and J usage is TRBJ1-1, with D perhaps matching TRBD1 (6 bases). Germline V lookup: CDR1 SGHRS, CDR2 YFSETQ. CDR3 length: 17 residues. The germline V and J ends were trimmed by 4 bases and 0 bases, with 19 bases remaining between them. The CDR3 spells CASSPNPGTIMNTEAFF. The CDR3 bases are TGCGCCAGCAGCCCCAACCCTGGGACAATTATGAACACTGAAGCTTTCTTT. The variable domain in full, completed from reference TRBV5-1 and TRBJ1-1, reads KAGVTQTPRYLIKTRGQQVTLSCSPISGHRSVSWYQQTPGQGLQFLFEYFSETQRNKGNFPGRFSGRQFSNSRSEMNVSTLELGDSALYLCASSPNPGTIMNTEAFFGQGTRLTVV.

J is TRBJ1-4 and V is TRBV7-8, with 11 bases that match TRBD1. The length of the CDR3 is 14 residues. V lost 4 bases, J lost 8 bases, and 3 bases stayed unmatched. Germline V lookup: CDR1 SGHVS, CDR2 FQNEAQ. The DNA for the CDR3 is TGTGCCAGCAGCTCGGGGACAGGGGGAGAAAAACTGTTTTTT. Translation gives CASSSGTGGEKLFF.

The chain uses TRBV15 and TRBJ2-1; D is perhaps TRBD2 (5 bases). V was pared by 1 base and J by 4 bases, with 11 bases between. CDR1 is LNHNV and CDR2 is YYDKDF in the germline V gene (reference sequence). The length of the CDR3 is 15 residues. CDR3 sequence: CATSRGTQSYNEQFF. DNA of the CDR3: TGTGCCACCAGCAGAGGGACTCAATCGTACAATGAGCAGTTCTTC.

The rearrangement joins TRBV5-1 to TRBJ2-1; D possibly corresponds to TRBD2 (6 bases). Germline V lookup: CDR1 SGHRS, CDR2 YFSETQ. V lost 4 bases and J 0 bases, leaving 11 bases between the germline ends. This CDR3 is 15 amino acids long. The CDR3 DNA reads as TGCGCCAGCAGCAGACGGGAGTCCTCCTACAATGAGCAGTTCTTC. Residues: CASSRRESSYNEQFF.

This chain connects TRBV7-2 to TRBJ2-5; 9 bases fit TRBD1. In germline, CDR1 is SGHTA, CDR2 FQGNSA. This CDR3 comprises 15 residues. The V gene end was trimmed by 4 bases and the J gene end by 5 bases; junction bases not matched to a gene: 8. For the CDR3, the DNA is TGTGCCAGCAGCTCACCGACAGGGGGAACGGAGACCCAGTACTTC. Translated: CASSSPTGGTETQYF.